This is a list of T cell receptor beta chains from one sample in a study of control samples from healthy donors and cancer patients. The table came from immunoSEQ multiplex PCR; TCRdb's copy has only in-frame clones and leaves some out. This sample has roughly 30,000 clones, with about 85% found just once. The specimen was formalin-fixed, paraffin-embedded tissue. These receptor sequences come from a female donor with melanoma. Both conserved end residues are part of each CDR3. Fields, in order: J gene, clone size, D gene, V gene, CDR3 protein, CDR3 DNA. D genes are given only for firm matches. Part of the rows lack a size; the others show once, few, many or a class for expanded clones.

>TRBJ2-3|once|-|TRBV3-1/TRBV3-2
CASRSATVDTQYF
TGTGCCAGCAGATCGGCTACAGTCGATACGCAGTATTTT
>TRBJ1-4|-|-|TRBV27
CASRGDLGKLFF
TGTGCCAGCAGGGGGGACCTCGGTAAACTGTTTTTT
>TRBJ1-2|-|TRBD1|TRBV5-4
CASSLGGTGSFYGYTF
TGTGCCAGCAGCTTGGGTGGGACAGGGTCATTCTATGGCTACACCTTC
>TRBJ2-7|once|-|TRBV5-4
CASSPRAGPYEQYF
TGTGCCAGCAGCCCTCGGGCAGGACCCTACGAGCAGTACTTC
>TRBJ1-2|-|-|TRBV3-1/TRBV3-2
CASSPGLAYGYTF
TGTGCCAGCAGCCCCGGGCTAGCCTATGGCTACACCTTC
>TRBJ2-5|-|-|TRBV7-2
CASSLIETQYF
TGTGCCAGCAGCTTAATAGAGACCCAGTACTTC
>TRBJ2-1|-|TRBD2|TRBV29-1
CSVSGTSGRMVSYNEQFF
TGCAGCGTCTCCGGGACTAGCGGGAGAATGGTATCCTACAATGAGCAGTTCTTC
>TRBJ2-7|-|-|TRBV27
CASSLLTVAGTNEQYF
TGTGCCAGCAGTCTCCTGACGGTGGCGGGGACGAACGAGCAGTACTTC
>TRBJ1-2|-|-|TRBV21-1
CASSKKSRPDRGSFTNYGYTF
TGTGCCAGCAGCAAAAAAAGTCGACCCGACAGGGGATCATTCACTAACTATGGCTACACCTTC
>TRBJ2-1|-|TRBD1|TRBV7-2
CASSLNGQGLGEQFF
TGTGCCAGCAGCTTAAATGGACAGGGTCTAGGGGAGCAGTTCTTC
>TRBJ2-1|-|TRBD2|TRBV19
CASARLAAYNEQFF
TGTGCCAGTGCTCGACTAGCGGCCTACAATGAGCAGTTCTTC
>TRBJ2-1|-|-|TRBV7-2
CASSFEEWSYNEQFF
TGTGCCAGCAGCTTCGAGGAATGGTCCTACAATGAGCAGTTCTTC
>TRBJ2-3|-|TRBD2|TRBV6-5
CAIRGGGTDTQYF
TGTGCCATCCGGGGGGGCGGGACAGATACGCAGTATTTT
>TRBJ1-2|-|-|TRBV29-1
CSVAGRNYGYTF
TGCAGCGTTGCGGGGAGAAACTATGGCTACACCTTC
>TRBJ2-7|-|-|TRBV27
CASSLVARSSYEQYF
TGTGCCAGCAGTTTGGTAGCGAGGAGCTCCTACGAGCAGTACTTC
>TRBJ1-2|-|-|TRBV14
CASSQDPIEDGYTF
TGTGCCAGCAGCCAAGATCCTATAGAGGATGGCTACACCTTC
>TRBJ1-5|once|TRBD1|TRBV18
CASSPQGGQVNQPQHF
TGTGCCAGCTCACCGCAGGGGGGGCAGGTCAATCAGCCCCAGCATTTT
>TRBJ1-3|-|-|TRBV3-1/TRBV3-2
CASSQVRTQSGNTIYF
TGTGCCAGCAGCCAAGTTCGGACACAGTCTGGAAACACCATATATTTT
>TRBJ2-1|-|TRBD2|TRBV6-5
CASRLTSGSFHEQFF
TGTGCCAGCAGATTAACTAGCGGGAGCTTTCATGAGCAGTTCTTC
>TRBJ2-7|-|-|TRBV4-3
CASSPTTSGTHSYEQYF
TGCGCCAGCAGCCCAACGACATCCGGGACACACTCCTACGAGCAGTACTTC
>TRBJ2-3|-|-|TRBV14
CASSQGSTDTQYF
TGTGCCAGCAGCCAAGGGTCCACAGATACGCAGTATTTT
>TRBJ2-7|-|-|TRBV6-2/TRBV6-3
CASSYFHTYEQYF
TGTGCCAGCAGTTACTTCCACACCTACGAGCAGTACTTC
>TRBJ1-2|-|TRBD1|TRBV19
CARKGGGNYGYTF
TGTGCCAGAAAGGGAGGGGGCAACTATGGCTACACCTTC
>TRBJ2-7|-|TRBD2|TRBV7-9
CASSKRGTSGSYEQYF
TGTGCCAGCAGTAAAAGAGGGACTAGCGGCTCCTACGAGCAGTACTTC
>TRBJ1-6|-|-|TRBV7-9
CASSLNPNSPLHF
TGTGCCAGCAGCCTGAACCCGAATTCACCCCTCCACTTT
>TRBJ2-7|medium-sized|TRBD2|TRBV29-1
CSVRTSGFSYEQYF
TGCAGCGTTCGGACTAGCGGCTTCTCCTACGAGCAGTACTTC
>TRBJ2-5|medium-sized|TRBD2|TRBV7-6
CASSLGSGSQETQYF
TGTGCCAGCAGCTTGGGTAGCGGGAGCCAAGAGACCCAGTACTTC
>TRBJ1-4|-|-|TRBV6-6
CASSYVGDGHEKLFF
TGTGCCAGCAGTTACGTCGGAGACGGCCACGAAAAACTGTTTTTT
>TRBJ2-4|once|-|TRBV28
CASSSGVENIQYF
TGTGCCAGCAGTTCAGGGGTGGAGAACATTCAGTACTTC
>TRBJ2-1|-|TRBD2|TRBV7-9
CASSLGTSGLSRDEQFF
TGTGCCAGCAGCTTGGGGACTAGCGGCCTATCTCGGGATGAGCAGTTCTTC
>TRBJ1-1|-|-|TRBV15
CATSRARTGTEAFF
TGTGCCACCAGCAGAGCCCGGACGGGGACTGAAGCTTTCTTT
>TRBJ1-3|-|-|TRBV27
CASSPDRSGNTIYF
TGTGCCAGCAGTCCCGACCGCTCTGGAAACACCATATATTTT
>TRBJ2-7|-|-|TRBV7-8
CASSLGRAGYEQYF
TGTGCCAGCAGCCTAGGTAGGGCAGGCTACGAGCAGTACTTC
>TRBJ2-5|-|-|TRBV7-8
CASSLNSGETQYF
TGTGCCAGCAGCTTAAACTCAGGGGAGACCCAGTACTTC
>TRBJ2-2|-|TRBD2|TRBV3-1/TRBV3-2
CASSQEVLAAPGELFF
TGTGCCAGCAGCCAAGAGGTACTAGCGGCACCCGGGGAGCTGTTTTTT
>TRBJ2-2|-|TRBD2|TRBV6-5
CASRPTSGQTGELFF
TGTGCCAGCAGGCCGACTAGCGGCCAGACCGGGGAGCTGTTTTTT
>TRBJ2-3|-|-|TRBV19
CASSAGGRTDTQYF
TGTGCCAGTAGTGCTGGCGGTCGCACAGATACGCAGTATTTT
>TRBJ1-1|-|-|TRBV10-3
CAISPKVNTEAFF
TGTGCCATCAGCCCAAAAGTGAACACTGAAGCTTTCTTT
>TRBJ1-2|-|-|TRBV7-2
CASSWEGRGGYGYTF
TGTGCCAGCAGCTGGGAGGGCAGGGGAGGCTATGGCTACACCTTC
>TRBJ1-2|-|-|TRBV2
CASSPGLDGYTF
TGTGCCAGCAGTCCAGGACTCGATGGCTACACCTTC
>TRBJ1-3|-|-|TRBV5-5
CASSLDSLRNTIYF
TGTGCCAGCAGCTTAGACAGTCTAAGAAACACCATATATTTT
>TRBJ2-1|once|-|TRBV7-8
CASRLLQGSYNEQFF
TGTGCCAGCAGGTTACTACAGGGTTCCTACAATGAGCAGTTCTTC
>TRBJ2-3|-|-|TRBV6-6
CASSLQGLTSTDTQYF
TGTGCCAGCAGCCTACAGGGACTTACCTCCACAGATACGCAGTATTTT
>TRBJ2-5|-|-|TRBV5-6
CASSTILTGQETQYF
TGTGCCAGCAGCACCATACTTACAGGCCAAGAGACCCAGTACTTC
>TRBJ2-3|-|-|TRBV15
CATSRGLEVNTDTQYF
TGTGCCACCAGCAGAGGCCTGGAGGTTAACACAGATACGCAGTATTTT
>TRBJ2-6|-|-|TRBV5-1
CASSFTGSPSGANVLTF
TGCGCCAGCAGTTTCACCGGGAGCCCCTCTGGGGCCAACGTCCTGACTTTC
>TRBJ1-1|-|-|TRBV18
CASSPSSTEAFF
TGTGCCAGCTCACCATCGTCGACAGAAGCTTTCTTT
>TRBJ2-1|-|-|TRBV7-9
CASSPFNGGGNEQFF
TGTGCCAGCAGCCCCTTTAACGGAGGGGGCAATGAGCAGTTCTTC
>TRBJ2-7|-|-|TRBV27
CASSLSWAYEQYF
TGTGCCAGCAGTTTATCCTGGGCCTACGAGCAGTACTTC
>TRBJ1-2|-|TRBD1|TRBV15
CATSRGLGQDINYGYTF
TGTGCCACCAGCAGAGGTTTGGGACAGGATATTAACTATGGCTACACCTTC